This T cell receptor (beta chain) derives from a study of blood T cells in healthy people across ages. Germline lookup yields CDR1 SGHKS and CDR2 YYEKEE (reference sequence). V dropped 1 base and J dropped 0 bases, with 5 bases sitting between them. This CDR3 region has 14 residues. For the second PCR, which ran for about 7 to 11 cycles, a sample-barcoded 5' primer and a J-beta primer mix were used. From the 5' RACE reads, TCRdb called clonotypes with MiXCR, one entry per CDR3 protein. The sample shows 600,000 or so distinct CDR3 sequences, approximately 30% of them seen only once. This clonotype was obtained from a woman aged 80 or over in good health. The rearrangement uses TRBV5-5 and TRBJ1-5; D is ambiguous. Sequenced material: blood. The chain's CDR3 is CASSLRSSNQPQHF. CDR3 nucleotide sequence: TGTGCCAGCAGCTTGCGAAGTAGCAATCAGCCCCAGCATTTT.